These 7 T cell receptor beta chains came from one sample sequenced in a study of blood T cells in healthy people across ages. Then a second PCR, running about 7 to 11 cycles, was carried out with a sample-barcoded 5' primer and a J-beta primer mix. TCRdb re-called the 5' RACE reads with MiXCR, one entry per CDR3 protein. Seen here are hundreds of thousands of distinct CDR3 sequences, approximately 40% observed once, and the top ten hold roughly 30%. Input material: blood. These receptors were collected from a man older than 75 in good health.

The chain joins TRBV21-1 to TRBJ2-5; no check of the table's D call, TRBD2, against the DNA was made. TRBV21-1 is termed a pseudogene. This CDR3 has 12 amino acids. This CDR3 is CASRTRWETQYF. Written as DNA, the CDR3 is TGTGCCAGCAGGACTAGGTGGGAGACCCAGTACTTC.

V and J are TRBV2 and TRBJ2-1; 11 bases map to TRBD1. Germline V lookup: CDR1 SNHLY, CDR2 FYNNEI. The CDR3 sequence is 14 residues long. V dropped 7 bases and J dropped 7; count of bases not matched to a gene: 6. The chain's CDR3 is CASTRDRGINEQFF. DNA of the CDR3: TGTGCCAGCACCCGGGACAGGGGGATAAATGAGCAGTTCTTC.

This clonotype was seen once. The V and J genes are TRBV7-2 and TRBJ2-6; 9 positions agree with TRBD1. Per germline, CDR1 SGHTA and CDR2 FQGNSA. The CDR3 has 18 residues. The J segment lost 0 bases and the V segment lost 5 bases, leaving 8 bases of the junction unmatched. In DNA, the CDR3 is TGTGCCAGCAGCCCCCGACAGGGGGGGAACTCTGGGGCCAACGTCCTGACTTTC. It translates to CASSPRQGGNSGANVLTF.

The sample holds a few counts of this clonotype. CDR3 residues: CSAITSGSYEQYF. DNA of the CDR3: TGCAGTGCTATAACTAGCGGGAGTTACGAGCAGTACTTC. The chain has TRBV20-1 and TRBJ2-7; 11 nucleotides line up with TRBD2. The CDR3 sequence is 13 residues long. Germline lookup yields CDR1 DFQATT and CDR2 SNEGSKA (reference sequence). The V and J ends lost 4 bases and 4 bases, in that order; junction bases with no gene match: 3.

The V call is TRBV7-9, the J call TRBJ1-5, with D possibly TRBD1 on 6 matching bases. V was pared by 1 base and J by 4 bases, with 11 bases between. Germline loops: CDR1 SEHNR, CDR2 FQNEAQ (reference sequence). There are 15 residues in the CDR3. Written as DNA, the CDR3 is TGTGCCAGCAGCTTAGACCGGACAGATAATCAGCCCCAGCATTTT. Translated, it gives CASSLDRTDNQPQHF.

This clonotype was observed at least ten times. The rearrangement joins TRBV7-3 to TRBJ1-6; 8 bases map to TRBD1. The germline CDR1 and CDR2 sequences are SGHTA and FQGTGA. V gave up 5 bases and J gave up 6 bases; unmatched junction bases: 6. The CDR3 sequence is 15 residues long. The CDR3 DNA is TGTGCCAGCAGCCGCGCAGGGGGCGGTAATTCACCCCTCCACTTT. Translated: CASSRAGGGNSPLHF.

The V call is TRBV6-2 or TRBV6-3, the J call TRBJ2-7; TRBD2 agrees at 12 bases. Germline loops: CDR1 MNHEY, CDR2 SVGEGT. The CDR3 sequence is 14 residues long. J lost 5 bases, V lost 6 bases, and 5 bases had no gene match. CDR3 in DNA: TGTGCCAGCAGAACTAGCGGGGGGTACAACGAGCAGTACTTC. Amino acids: CASRTSGGYNEQYF.